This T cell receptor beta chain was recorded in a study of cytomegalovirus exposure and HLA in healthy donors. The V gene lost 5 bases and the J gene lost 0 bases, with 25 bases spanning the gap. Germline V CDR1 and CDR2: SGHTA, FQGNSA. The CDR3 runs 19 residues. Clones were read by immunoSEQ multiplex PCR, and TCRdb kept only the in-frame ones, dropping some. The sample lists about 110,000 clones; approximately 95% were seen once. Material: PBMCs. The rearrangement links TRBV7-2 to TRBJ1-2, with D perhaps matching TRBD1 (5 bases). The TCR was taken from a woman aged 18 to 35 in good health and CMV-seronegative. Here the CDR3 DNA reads TGTGCCAGCAGCCGAGGAGGGGTCGAGGGGTACCTAGCTAACTATGGCTACACCTTC. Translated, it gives CASSRGGVEGYLANYGYTF.